Below, one T cell receptor (beta chain) is given with its context. TCRdb's copy holds only in-frame clones and misses some; the assay was immunoSEQ multiplex PCR. The sample lists a few hundred thousand clones, 87% occurring once. This specimen comes from a study of blood T cell repertoires in COVID-19. Sequenced sample: PBMCs or T cells enriched from blood (not recorded which). The TCR was taken from a woman aged 30 to 39 who had recovered from COVID-19.

CDR3 sequence: CAWSGTGNQVHYGYTF. In DNA, the CDR3 is TGTGCCTGGAGTGGAACGGGAAATCAGGTGCACTATGGCTACACCTTC. The genes are TRBV30 and TRBJ1-2, with D unresolved. The ends were cut back, 1 base at V and 3 bases at J, with 18 bases in the middle. Germline V gene data show CDR1 as GTSNPN and CDR2 as SVGIG (reference sequence). The CDR3 consists of 16 residues.